A selection of T cell receptor beta chains follows, all from one sample in a study of blood T cell repertoires in COVID-19. Here immunoSEQ multiplex PCR was the method, and the copy in TCRdb shows in-frame clones only, minus some. The sample has tens of thousands of clones, around 85% seen once. Sequenced input: peripheral blood. Source of these receptors: a man in his forties or fifties with acute or convalescent COVID-19. Each CDR3 is given with its conserved first and last residue. D genes are given only for firm matches. Where a row states a size, it is once, few, many or the class of an expanded clone; other rows omit it.

TGTGCCAGCATCTTCGGCGGAGATATCCAAGAGACCCAGTACTTC | CASIFGGDIQETQYF | TRBV6-6 | . | TRBJ2-5 | .
TGCAGCGTTAACAGGTATTCAAACTATGGCTACACCTTC | CSVNRYSNYGYTF | TRBV29-1 | . | TRBJ1-2 | .
TGTGCCAGCAGCTTAAACAGGGAATCACCCCTCCACTTT | CASSLNRESPLHF | TRBV7-3 | . | TRBJ1-6 | .
TGTGCCAGCACTGGGGGCCTCTATGGCTACACCTTC | CASTGGLYGYTF | TRBV2 | . | TRBJ1-2 | .
TGTGCCAGCAGTTACGGGGGACAGGGGTTTTACGAGCAGTACTTC | CASSYGGQGFYEQYF | TRBV6-5 | TRBD1 | TRBJ2-7 | .
TGCGCCAGCAGCCCACAAGGACTAGCGGGGGGGCCGAGCTACAATGAGCAGTTCTTC | CASSPQGLAGGPSYNEQFF | TRBV4-1 | TRBD2 | TRBJ2-1 | .
TGTGCCAGCAGTGATAGTGGACAGCTCCAAGAGACCCAGTACTTC | CASSDSGQLQETQYF | TRBV2 | . | TRBJ2-5 | .
TGTGCCAGCAGCCAATTGGACACCCGGAACAAAGCGGGAGACTACGAGCAGTACTTC | CASSQLDTRNKAGDYEQYF | TRBV3-1/TRBV3-2 | TRBD2 | TRBJ2-7 | .
TGTGCCAGTGCAGGGGCCGATCAGCCCCAGCATTTT | CASAGADQPQHF | TRBV19 | . | TRBJ1-5 | .
TGTGCCAGCAGCTTAAGGGGTAGCGGACAGAACACTGAAGCTTTCTTT | CASSLRGSGQNTEAFF | TRBV13 | . | TRBJ1-1 | medium-sized
TGTGCCAGCAGCCCCCGGACAGGGGACAACTATGGCTACACCTTC | CASSPRTGDNYGYTF | TRBV7-2 | TRBD1 | TRBJ1-2 | .
TGTGCCAGCAGCTTATATGCTAGCGGGAGATCGGGACGGAGGTACGAGCAGTACTTC | CASSLYASGRSGRRYEQYF | TRBV7-3 | TRBD2 | TRBJ2-7 | .
TGTGCCAGTTCGGGACTAGCGGTCTACAATGAGCAGTTCTTC | CASSGLAVYNEQFF | TRBV19 | TRBD2 | TRBJ2-1 | few
TGTGCCAGCAGCTTGGGCGGCAGTAACACTGAAGCTTTCTTT | CASSLGGSNTEAFF | TRBV5-4 | . | TRBJ1-1 | .
TGTGCCATCAGGGGTGGTTTAGCGTCCGGGGAGCTGTTTTTT | CAIRGGLASGELFF | TRBV10-3 | . | TRBJ2-2 | .
TGTGCCAGCAGTTTAAGGGACAGGGTCTACGAGCAGTACTTC | CASSLRDRVYEQYF | TRBV28 | TRBD1 | TRBJ2-7 | .
TGTGCCAGCAGCCAAACAGGGGGAGACAACACTGAAGCTTTCTTT | CASSQTGGDNTEAFF | TRBV11-3 | TRBD1 | TRBJ1-1 | .
TGTGCCAGCAGCGTAGGCGCGGGAGACGCTTACAATGAGCAGTTCTTC | CASSVGAGDAYNEQFF | TRBV9 | TRBD2 | TRBJ2-1 | .
TGCGCCAGCAGCTTGGAGACGAGCGGCTCCTACAATGAGCAGTTCTTC | CASSLETSGSYNEQFF | TRBV5-1 | . | TRBJ2-1 | .
TGCGCCAGCAGCTTGAGGACAGGCGAGCGAAACACCATATATTTT | CASSLRTGERNTIYF | TRBV5-1 | TRBD1 | TRBJ1-3 | .
TGTGCCAGCAGTTTCCACGGGGAGGGGCAGCCCCAGCATTTT | CASSFHGEGQPQHF | TRBV4-2 | . | TRBJ1-5 | .
TGCGCCAGCAGCCAAGGGCCGGGAGGGGTAGAGACCCAGTACTTC | CASSQGPGGVETQYF | TRBV4-1 | TRBD2 | TRBJ2-5 | .
TGTGCCAGCAGCGAGGACAGGGTGAACACTGAAGCTTTCTTT | CASSEDRVNTEAFF | TRBV11-1 | TRBD1 | TRBJ1-1 | .
TGTGCCAGCAGTATAGTAAGACAGGGTAATTCGGGCTACACCTTC | CASSIVRQGNSGYTF | TRBV6-5 | TRBD1 | TRBJ1-2 | .
TGTGCCAGCAGCTTAGTCGCAGGGTTCTCTGGAAACACCATATATTTT | CASSLVAGFSGNTIYF | TRBV7-9 | . | TRBJ1-3 | few
TGCGCCAGCAGCTTGGGTAACAGGGAGACCCAGTACTTC | CASSLGNRETQYF | TRBV5-1 | . | TRBJ2-5 | .
TGTGCCAGCAGTGTGGGGCGCGGATGCGGGAGGGCCCGGGGGGAGACCCAGTACTTC | CASSVGRGCGRARGETQYF | TRBV2 | TRBD2 | TRBJ2-5 | .
TGTGCCAGCAGTGAAGGAAAGGCAGGGGGCTTGAACACTGAAGCTTTCTTT | CASSEGKAGGLNTEAFF | TRBV6-1 | TRBD1 | TRBJ1-1 | .
TGTGCCACCAGCAGAGGGGAGCGGGTCACAGATACGCAGTATTTT | CATSRGERVTDTQYF | TRBV15 | . | TRBJ2-3 | few
TGTGCCAGCAAGGTCGGGTCTAGCACAGATACGCAGTATTTT | CASKVGSSTDTQYF | TRBV6-5 | . | TRBJ2-3 | .